This T cell receptor beta chain was found in a study of T cell changes during pregnancy in multiple sclerosis. The germline CDR1 and CDR2 sequences are GTSNPN and SVGIG (reference sequence). Trimming cost V 8 bases and J 2 bases, with 9 bases left between them. This CDR3 comprises 11 residues. This clone has more than one count but fewer than ten. Sequencing was performed with immunoSEQ multiplex PCR; in TCRdb, only in-frame clones are kept and a portion is missing. The table has some 57,000 clones, over 80% seen once. The chain recombines TRBV30 with TRBJ1-1; D is unresolved. The TCR was taken from a female donor with multiple sclerosis, enrolled in a pregnancy study. The input for sequencing was CD4+ T cells from peripheral blood mononuclear cells, taken in the first trimester of pregnancy. The CDR3 region has the DNA TGTGCCGCACCCCTAAACACTGAAGCTTTCTTT. Protein sequence: CAAPLNTEAFF.